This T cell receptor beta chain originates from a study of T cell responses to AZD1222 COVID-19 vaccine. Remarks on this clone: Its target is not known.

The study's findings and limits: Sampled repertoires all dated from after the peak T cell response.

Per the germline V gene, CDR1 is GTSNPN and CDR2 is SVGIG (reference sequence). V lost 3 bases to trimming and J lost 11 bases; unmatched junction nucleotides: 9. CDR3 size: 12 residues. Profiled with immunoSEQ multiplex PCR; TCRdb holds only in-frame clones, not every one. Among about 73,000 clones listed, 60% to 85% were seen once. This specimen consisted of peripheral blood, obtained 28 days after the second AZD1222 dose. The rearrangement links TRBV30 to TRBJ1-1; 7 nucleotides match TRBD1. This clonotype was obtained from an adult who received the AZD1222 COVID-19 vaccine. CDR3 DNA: TGTGCCTGGAGCGAGACAGGGCATTTGGCTTTCTTT. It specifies CAWSETGHLAFF.